The T cell receptor beta chain described here comes from a study of beta chain features in type 1 diabetes. Study-level findings and limits: VDJ junctions sequenced from type 1 diabetes patients showed fewer insertions and more deletions. With patients and controls alike, PCR might favor shorter templates to an equal degree. Relative to healthy donors, patients appeared to have naive, central memory and Treg TCRB repertoires that were more similar.

Details on this clone: The antigen is not known.

Investigators reverse transcribed all isolated RNA, so they sequenced expressed TCRB transcripts. Clones were read by immunoSEQ multiplex PCR, and TCRdb kept only the in-frame ones, dropping some. The sample lists 300,000 to 350,000 clones, less than 15% seen once, with approximately 6.7% in the top ten. The CDR3 sequence is 16 residues long. After removal of 7 bases from V and 7 bases from J, the junction contained 14 bases not matched to a gene. Germline CDR1 and CDR2: SEHNR and FQNEAQ (reference sequence). Sequenced: central memory CD4+ T cells from blood. The receptor comes from a young man in good health. The chain links TRBV7-9 to TRBJ2-2; 8 nucleotides agree with TRBD2. CDR3 DNA sequence: TGTGCCAGCACCCCCTCGGGCGGGGGGCTTGGCGGGGAGCTGTTTTTT. Translated, it gives CASTPSGGGLGGELFF.